Listed below are T cell receptor beta chains from one sample, sequenced in a study of blood T cell repertoires in COVID-19. TCRdb keeps only in-frame clones here, not all; method: immunoSEQ multiplex PCR. Here the sample spans approximately 240,000 clones, around 87% being singletons. Sequences were obtained from peripheral blood. These receptors came from a woman under 40 who had recovered from COVID-19. Both conserved end residues are part of each CDR3. D genes are given only for firm matches. The listing skips clone size in some rows; elsewhere it reads once, few, many or a size class.

clone size	J gene	V gene	D gene	CDR3 protein	CDR3 DNA
.	TRBJ1-4	TRBV19	.	CASRREKLFF	TGTGCCAGCCGTCGGGAAAAACTGTTTTTT
.	TRBJ1-1	TRBV19	.	CASSMYPGGMNTEAFF	TGTGCCAGTAGTATGTATCCGGGGGGAATGAACACTGAAGCTTTCTTT
.	TRBJ2-5	TRBV14	TRBD2	CASSSTSGALETQYF	TGTGCCAGCAGCTCGACTAGCGGGGCTCTTGAGACCCAGTACTTC
.	TRBJ2-7	TRBV7-2	TRBD2	CASSFTSGAYEQYF	TGTGCCAGCAGCTTTACTAGCGGTGCCTACGAGCAGTACTTC
.	TRBJ2-2	TRBV3-1/TRBV3-2	TRBD2	CASSQERGITGELFF	TGTGCCAGCAGCCAAGAGCGGGGGATCACCGGGGAGCTGTTTTTT
.	TRBJ2-7	TRBV19	TRBD1	CASSLRGTDFYEQYF	TGTGCCAGTAGTCTCCGAGGGACAGATTTTTACGAGCAGTACTTC
.	TRBJ1-2	TRBV6-6	.	CASSYSSPQGNYGYTF	TGTGCCAGCAGTTACTCGAGTCCACAGGGTAACTATGGCTACACCTTC
.	TRBJ2-3	TRBV4-3	TRBD2	CASSVNPPGLAATDTQYF	TGCGCCAGCAGCGTAAACCCTCCGGGACTAGCAGCGACAGATACGCAGTATTTT
.	TRBJ1-4	TRBV10-1	TRBD1	CASSETGTGDEKLFF	TGCGCCAGCAGTGAGACGGGGACAGGGGATGAAAAACTGTTTTTT
.	TRBJ1-4	TRBV6-5	.	CASRREEKLFF	TGTGCCAGCCGCCGGGAAGAAAAACTGTTTTTT
.	TRBJ2-7	TRBV4-1	TRBD1	CASSQDRGSEQYF	TGCGCCAGCAGCCAAGACAGGGGGAGCGAGCAGTACTTC
.	TRBJ2-1	TRBV7-3	.	CASSPTGLSSYNEQFF	TGTGCCAGCAGCCCTACAGGCCTTAGCTCCTACAATGAGCAGTTCTTC
.	TRBJ1-2	TRBV4-1	.	CASSQVGQPNYGYTF	TGCGCCAGCAGCCAAGTGGGGCAGCCTAACTATGGCTACACCTTC
.	TRBJ2-3	TRBV7-2	TRBD2	CASSPEGSGGYTQYF	TGTGCCAGCAGCCCCGAGGGTAGCGGGGGTTATACGCAGTATTTT
.	TRBJ2-1	TRBV19	TRBD2	CASNGGLAFNEQFF	TGTGCCAGCAATGGGGGACTAGCGTTCAATGAGCAGTTCTTC
.	TRBJ2-3	TRBV9	TRBD2	CASSGERGVADTQYF	TGTGCCAGCAGCGGTGAACGGGGGGTCGCAGATACGCAGTATTTT
.	TRBJ2-5	TRBV3-1/TRBV3-2	.	CASSQGRSETQYF	TGTGCCAGCAGCCAAGGGAGGTCCGAGACCCAGTACTTC
.	TRBJ2-1	TRBV7-3	TRBD2	CASSPRGFPGLAGGLDEQFF	TGTGCCAGCAGCCCCCGGGGGTTCCCGGGACTAGCGGGGGGGCTCGATGAGCAGTTCTTC
few	TRBJ1-1	TRBV25-1	.	CASSDSLGGDTEAFF	TGTGCCAGCAGTGATAGTTTGGGTGGAGACACTGAAGCTTTCTTT
.	TRBJ2-7	TRBV6-2/TRBV6-3	.	CASSSSGNEQYF	TGTGCCAGCAGTTCATCGGGGAACGAGCAGTACTTC
.	TRBJ2-3	TRBV27	TRBD2	CASSLKLPGTSGGIGTDTQYF	TGTGCCAGCAGTCTTAAACTTCCCGGGACTAGCGGGGGGATCGGGACAGATACGCAGTATTTT
.	TRBJ2-5	TRBV5-6	TRBD2	CASSAGGTYQETQYF	TGTGCCAGCAGCGCCGGGGGGACTTACCAAGAGACCCAGTACTTC
.	TRBJ2-7	TRBV6-5	.	CASSYLDEQYF	TGTGCCAGCAGTTACTTAGACGAGCAGTACTTC
.	TRBJ1-2	TRBV6-5	.	CASRTAPNGYTF	TGTGCCAGCCGGACAGCGCCTAATGGCTACACCTTC